This TCR beta chain is from a study of identifying expanded T cells in peripheral blood. No infections or other immune events were documented during collection. The protocol was immunoSEQ multiplex PCR, while the TCRdb copy is restricted to in-frame clones and leaves out a portion. Here the sample spans 100,000 to 150,000 clones, over 65% being singletons. Remarks on this clone: Its antigen is undetermined.

General study findings and limits: Differentially abundant clones: roughly 1.2 between replicates, 16.4 at around 2 weeks, less than 20 at four.

V lost 2 bases, J lost 6 bases, and 21 bases lay in between. The germline V gene has CDR1 SGHRS and CDR2 YFSETQ. CDR3 length: 17 amino acids. The J gene is TRBJ1-3, the V gene TRBV5-1; TRBD1 might be the D (5 bases). The receptor was derived from a person aged 18 to 75 in good health. Sample: blood. CDR3 in DNA: TGCGCCAGCAGCTTTGGATGGGGGTCGGGGCTAGAAAACACCATATATTTT. It codes for CASSFGWGSGLENTIYF.